This entry lists 14 T cell receptor beta chains sequenced from one sample in a study of T-cell memory formation after mild COVID-19. TCRdb reprocessed the 5' RACE reads via MiXCR and lists one record per CDR3 protein. The sample records 300,000 to 400,000 distinct CDR3 sequences, 10% to 15% being singletons. Input material: PBMCs or a T cell subset sorted from them (not recorded which). These receptor sequences come from a man between 18 and 29 years old who had mild COVID-19 (a few samples of this study predate the infection). Cell type and time point are not known.

The rearrangement joins TRBV11-3 to TRBJ2-2; 10 positions agree with TRBD1. Germline V gives CDR1 SGHNT, CDR2 YENEEA. The CDR3 contains 16 residues. With 5 bases clipped from V and 1 base from J, the junction kept 4 bases outside the gene matches. The CDR3 bases are TGTGCCAGCAGCCCCGGACAGGGGGAGAACACCGGGGAGCTGTTTTTT. This codes for CASSPGQGENTGELFF.

This clonotype was seen only a few times. The chain uses TRBV6-2 or TRBV6-3 and TRBJ1-1; D possibly corresponds to TRBD1 (5 bases). CDR3 length: 14 residues. The germline V and J ends were trimmed by 6 bases and 4 bases, with 15 bases remaining between them. The germline V gene encodes CDR1 MNHEY and CDR2 SVGEGT. CDR3 in DNA: TGTGCCAGCAGCCGGGACGGGCTTGCCACTGAAGCTTTCTTT. This encodes CASSRDGLATEAFF.

V and J are TRBV29-1 and TRBJ2-5; D remains unclear. The V end lost 4 bases, the J end lost 4 bases, and 16 bases lay between the germline ends. Germline V lookup: CDR1 SQVTM, CDR2 ANQGSEA. The CDR3 spans 14 residues. CDR3 coding DNA: TGCAGCGTTGTACTCGCAGGCGACCCAGAGACCCAGTACTTC. As protein: CSVVLAGDPETQYF.

This clonotype was counted only a few times. The rearrangement joins TRBV2 to TRBJ2-2, with D unresolved. The CDR3 consists of 13 residues. Germline assignment: CDR1 SNHLY and CDR2 FYNNEI. V was trimmed by 6 bases and J by 1 base, leaving 6 bases between them. For the CDR3, the DNA is TGTGCCAGCAGGGTAGGGAACACCGGGGAGCTGTTTTTT. It encodes CASRVGNTGELFF.

This clonotype showed up just a few times. The rearrangement joins TRBV20-1 to TRBJ2-3; D not resolved. There are 11 residues in the CDR3. Germline values: CDR1 DFQATT, CDR2 SNEGSKA (reference sequence). Trimming removed 5 bases at V and 4 bases at J, with 7 bases between. CDR3 in DNA: TGCAGTGCTCTCTTCTCAGATACGCAGTATTTT. Its translation is CSALFSDTQYF.

A few counts support this clonotype. DNA of the CDR3: TGTGCCAGCTCACCACCAGGACTAGCCTCCGGGGAGCTGTTTTTT. This gives the protein CASSPPGLASGELFF. The V gene is TRBV18, the J gene TRBJ2-2, with TRBD2 matching over 8 bases. Per the germline V gene, CDR1 is KGHSH and CDR2 is LQKENI. Losses at the gene ends were 0 bases for V and 6 bases for J; bases not matched to a gene: 3. CDR3 size: 15 residues.

This clonotype has just a few counts. V and J are TRBV4-3 and TRBJ1-1; the D gene is possibly TRBD1 (6 bases). This CDR3 has 17 residues. Per germline, CDR1 LGHNA and CDR2 YSLEER. The ends were cut back, 1 base at V and 0 bases at J, with 15 bases in the middle. CDR3 in DNA: TGCGCCAGCAGCCAAGGGGCTTGGGGGGCGATGAACACTGAAGCTTTCTTT. It codes for CASSQGAWGAMNTEAFF.

The chain links TRBV4-3 to TRBJ2-1, with D tentatively TRBD1 or TRBD2 (6 bases each). Trimming left V 0 bases short and J 7 bases short, with 19 bases between. The CDR3 covers 17 residues. CDR1 and CDR2 from the germline V gene are LGHNA and YSLEER. DNA for the CDR3: TGCGCCAGCAGCCAAGATCTAGGGGGGCCACCGACTAATGAGCAGTTCTTC. Its protein product is CASSQDLGGPPTNEQFF.

V is TRBV3-1 and J is TRBJ1-4; 9 nucleotides align to TRBD1. Germline assignment: CDR1 LGHDT and CDR2 YNNKEL (reference sequence). The V gene end was trimmed by 1 base and the J gene end by 3 bases; junction bases not matched to a gene: 0. The CDR3 spans 15 residues. The CDR3 loop is CASSQGTGANEKLFF. The DNA for the CDR3 is TGTGCCAGCAGCCAAGGGACAGGGGCTAATGAAAAACTGTTTTTT.

This clonotype has more than one count but fewer than ten. The chain combines TRBV7-3 with TRBJ2-5; 8 bases align to TRBD1. The CDR3 sequence is 14 residues long. The ends lost 4 bases at V and 4 bases at J; junction bases unmatched: 5. CDR1 is SGHTA, CDR2 FQGTGA, per germline. The CDR3: CASSSQTGVETQYF. The CDR3 DNA reads TGTGCCAGCAGCTCGCAGACAGGGGTAGAGACCCAGTACTTC.

This clonotype was seen only a few times. Germline and junction disagree at one end, which may indicate a read error. CDR3 sequence reads: CASRRTGYGQYF. For the CDR3, the DNA is TGTGCCAGCAGACGAACAGGGTACGGGCAGTACTTC. V and J are TRBV6-6 and TRBJ2-7; possible D gene TRBD1, 6 bases. The length of the CDR3 is 12 residues. CDR1 is MNHNY, CDR2 SVGAGI, per germline (reference sequence).

The CDR3 DNA follows: TGCAGTGCTAGACGACCAGGGGACGGGCTGTGGGCAGATACGCAGTATTTT. Protein sequence: CSARRPGDGLWADTQYF. The rearrangement uses TRBV20-1 and TRBJ2-3; tentatively, D is TRBD1 (6 bases). V lost 2 bases, J lost 4 bases, and 22 bases lay in between. The CDR3 contains 17 residues. The V gene's germline CDR1 is DFQATT and CDR2 SNEGSKA (reference sequence).

There are many counts of this clonotype. The rearrangement uses TRBV3-1 and TRBJ1-6, with D uncertain. Germline-derived CDR1 and CDR2 are LGHDT and YNNKEL (reference sequence). This CDR3 contains 14 residues. V was cut by 1 base and J by 7 bases, with 8 bases left in between. CDR3 in amino acids: CASSQVGWNSPLHF. The DNA for the CDR3 is TGTGCCAGCAGCCAAGTTGGATGGAATTCACCCCTCCACTTT.

This clonotype was detected only a few times. V gene TRBV20-1 combines with J gene TRBJ2-1, with D unresolved. The CDR3 contains 13 residues. Trimming cost V 4 bases and J 0 bases, with 7 bases left between them. CDR1 and CDR2 (germline): DFQATT, SNEGSKA (reference sequence). CDR3 loop: CSATFRSYNEQFF. In DNA, the CDR3 is TGCAGTGCTACCTTTCGCTCCTACAATGAGCAGTTCTTC.